This paragraph covers one T cell receptor (beta chain) sequence. Its target antigen remains unknown. No base qualities exist here, and no much larger clone lies one base off it. This sample was included in a study of CD4 T cells in relation to SARS-CoV-2 and coronaviruses (dated by TCRdb to the early 2020s). With respect to the entire study: In the ViraFEST assay, PBMCs were grown with antigen for around nine days, and TCR beta CDR3s were then sequenced to identify antigen-specific clonal expansions. An HIV-1 Nef peptide pool or a no-peptide culture served as the negative reference condition. Expansion assays from other donors in the study were sequenced with a different, Illumina-based TCR-beta assay. The study assessed, at the TCR clonotype level, memory CD4+ T cell crossreactivity between SARS-CoV-2 and common cold coronavirus spike proteins. HLA restriction was mapped for shared crossreactive spike epitopes using patient-derived lymphoblastoid cell lines. The Adaptive Biotechnologies TCR-sequencing kit was used for samples from three pre-COVID donors and for the naive versus memory experiments, whereas the other data were Illumina-based.

CD4+ T cells from unexposed donors were collected before the COVID-19 pandemic (2011-2018). After around 11 days of culture, CD4+ T cells were isolated with the EasySep CD4+ T cell isolation kit. As cell numbers permitted, CD4+ T cells from unexposed donors were tested for reactivity to SARS-CoV-2 S and N and to four common cold coronavirus spike pools. PBMCs were cultured at under 2.5 million per well in IMDM supplemented with around 4.7% human AB serum and roughly 10 IU/ml IL-2. Half of the culture medium was replaced with fresh IL-2-containing medium on days 3 and 7. In general, triplicate replicate wells were used for every peptide culture condition. The leukapheresis product for the unexposed donors was obtained through commercial purchase. PBMCs were isolated from leukapheresis product or whole blood by Ficoll-Paque PLUS gradient centrifugation. PBMCs were either cryopreserved at -140°C or used fresh in the expansion assay. The QIAamp Micro DNA Kit was used to extract genomic DNA from the CD4+ T cells.

The investigation overall reported the following: Crossreactivity analysis centred on spike protein, so crossreactivity against other viral proteins was not assessed. Because no donor provided both pre-pandemic and post-infection samples, tracing the source of pre-existing responses was limited. Crossreactive clones showed significantly weaker SARS-CoV-2-driven expansion than monoreactive clones, consistent with antigenic imprinting. Small numbers of patients and of tested TCRs were a limitation of the study. In about 60% of donors, memory CD4+ clonotypes turned up that crossrecognized SARS-CoV-2 and at least one common cold coronavirus spike.

The method behind the library was the immunoSEQ multiplex PCR assay. The original methods were these. Preprocessing removed nonproductive sequences and CDR3s not starting with C, not ending with F or W, or shorter than 7 amino acids. The MANAFEST web app was used to call antigen-specific clonotypes on the basis of expansion compared with the reference and with other culture wells. A clone was considered positive if the clone showed significant expansion compared with the reference culture in 2 of 3 replicate wells at an FDR below 0.05. A further requirement for positive clones was significant expansion compared with all other tandem wells, along with an odds ratio above 5. CDR3 homology was measured as pairwise Levenshtein distance, computed with the stringdist R package after trimming three terminal residues from each end. The immuneACCESS repertoire file appears here via TCRdb, limited to in-frame rearrangements. These files lack a portion of the clones; in checked studies, under half of the deficit traces to unresolved V genes, and the cause of the others is not known. Clone size and the V and J calls come from that table; the DNA yielded D and trimming. The sample table shows roughly 21,000 clones, and about 76% are seen once. The ten biggest clones cover about 14% of the sample.

The germline ends are 7 bases apart after V is trimmed by 4 bases and J by 6 bases. The CDR1 and CDR2 encoded by the germline V gene are SNHLY and FYNNEI. From the cysteine through the phenylalanine, the CDR3 covers 11 amino acids. Just the 33-base CDR3 DNA is kept, in frame starting at base 1. This receptor was taken from a human donor in good health. Recombination connected TRBV2 to TRBJ2-7, with no reliable assignment of the D segment. Sequencing was done on a sample of CD4+ T cells from PBMCs, cultured in vitro. The DNA is TGTGCCAGCAGTGGCTGGTCCGAGCAGTACTTC. This is translated as CASSGWSEQYF.